These 19 T cell receptor beta chains came from one sample sequenced in a study of cytomegalovirus exposure and HLA in healthy donors. Sequencing used immunoSEQ multiplex PCR; TCRdb keeps in-frame clones, though not all of them. The sample shows around 300,000 clones, 87% of them seen only once. The specimen sequenced was PBMCs. These receptors all stem from a woman in her 30s in good health and CMV-seropositive.

The genes are TRBV6-1 and TRBJ2-1; perhaps TRBD2 as D (6 bases). The V end lost 8 bases, the J end lost 3 bases, and 20 bases lay between the germline ends. The CDR3 contains 16 residues. Germline CDR1 reads MNHNS; CDR2 reads SASEGT. Here the CDR3 reads CASGEGKLGGYNEQFF. The CDR3 nucleotides read TGTGCCAGCGGCGAAGGCAAGTTGGGGGGCTACAATGAGCAGTTCTTC.

In this sample, this clone turned up once. V is TRBV13 and J is TRBJ2-2, with D perhaps given as TRBD1 or TRBD2 (5 bases each). Germline-derived CDR1 and CDR2 are PRHDT and FYEKMQ (reference sequence). Trimming cost V 4 bases and J 6 bases, with 15 bases left between them. The CDR3 length is 15 residues. CDR3 in amino acids: CASSSRDHLAGELFF. The CDR3 region has the DNA TGTGCCAGCAGCTCCCGGGACCACCTCGCCGGGGAGCTGTTTTTT.

The genes are TRBV30 and TRBJ1-6; TRBD1 matches 9 bases. Losses at the gene ends were 0 bases for V and 10 bases for J; bases not matched to a gene: 4. The CDR3 has 14 amino acids. Germline assignment: CDR1 GTSNPN and CDR2 SVGIG (reference sequence). The CDR3 protein is CAWSVGQGISPLHF. As DNA, the CDR3 is TGTGCCTGGAGTGTGGGACAGGGAATCTCACCCCTCCACTTT.

The V and J genes are TRBV18 and TRBJ1-5; unclear D gene. Germline V lookup: CDR1 KGHSH, CDR2 LQKENI. V gave up 6 bases and J gave up 4 bases, with 10 bases separating them. CDR3 length: 13 amino acids. Written as DNA, the CDR3 is TGTGCCAGCTCGAACCAGCGGAATCAGCCCCAGCATTTT. Encoded protein: CASSNQRNQPQHF.

This clone has a count of ten or more. The V and J genes are TRBV7-3 and TRBJ2-6; 12 bases match TRBD1. Per the germline V gene, CDR1 is SGHTA and CDR2 is FQGTGA. CDR3 length: 20 amino acids. V gave up 2 bases and J gave up 0 bases; unmatched junction bases: 8. The CDR3 loop reads CASSLGRGDRGPSGANVLTF. In DNA, the CDR3 is TGTGCCAGCAGCTTAGGTCGTGGGGACAGGGGGCCCTCTGGGGCCAACGTCCTGACTTTC.

V usage is TRBV28 and J usage is TRBJ1-6, with D tentatively TRBD1 (5 bases). Trimming took off 4 bases at V and 10 bases at J, with 8 bases between the two ends. In germline, CDR1 is MDHEN, CDR2 SYDVKM. The CDR3 contains 12 residues. CDR3 region: CASSSGRSPLHF. DNA for the CDR3: TGTGCCAGCAGTTCAGGGAGGTCACCCCTCCACTTT.

This clone was picked up one time. The genes are TRBV30 and TRBJ2-7; D might be TRBD1 (6 bases). Trimming left V 0 bases short and J 2 bases short, with 8 bases between. The CDR3 has 13 residues. CDR1 GTSNPN and CDR2 SVGIG come from the germline V gene (reference sequence). The CDR3 region has the DNA TGTGCCTGGAGTGTAGGGGACACCTACGAGCAGTACTTC. It codes for CAWSVGDTYEQYF.

This clone was observed once. The chain uses TRBV11-2 and TRBJ2-5, with D perhaps matching TRBD2 (6 bases). Trimming pared 0 bases from V and 3 bases from J, leaving 17 bases between. The CDR3 totals 17 residues. Germline CDR1 is SGHAT and CDR2 is FQNNGV. The CDR3 spells CASSLDRRAANKETQYF. CDR3 bases: TGTGCCAGCAGCTTAGATCGGAGGGCTGCCAACAAAGAGACCCAGTACTTC.

The chain uses TRBV6-1 and TRBJ1-5, with D possibly matching TRBD1 (5 bases). Germline lookup yields CDR1 MNHNS and CDR2 SASEGT. CDR3 length equals 17 residues. V lost 1 base, J lost 5 bases, and 18 bases lay in between. The CDR3 coding sequence is TGTGCCAGCAGTGAAGACGTAGACAGCTACAGCTATCAGCCCCAGCATTTT. Its protein is CASSEDVDSYSYQPQHF.

This clone has a single count. The chain is built from TRBV5-6 and TRBJ2-5; D perhaps matches TRBD2 (6 bases). The CDR3 totals 15 residues. V lost 4 bases and J lost 2, with 15 bases in between. Looked up from germline, CDR1 is SGHDT and CDR2 is YYEEEE. The CDR3 sequence is CASSPFGEAQETQYF. Here the CDR3 DNA reads TGTGCCAGCAGCCCCTTCGGGGAGGCTCAAGAGACCCAGTACTTC.

CDR3 loop: CASSSRPGMNTEAFF. The CDR3 region has the DNA TGTGCCAGCAGCTCGAGACCCGGAATGAACACTGAAGCTTTCTTT. The chain uses TRBV11-2 and TRBJ1-1; D gene uncertain. V lost 4 bases to trimming and J lost 0 bases, with 12 bases between them. The CDR3 has 15 residues. Germline V gene lookup returns CDR1 SGHAT and CDR2 FQNNGV.

V gene TRBV6-5 combines with J gene TRBJ2-2; D might be TRBD2 (7 bases). Trimming took 0 bases from V and 5 from J, leaving 13 bases between them. This CDR3 comprises 16 residues. Germline V gene lookup returns CDR1 MNHEY and CDR2 SVGAGI. CDR3 sequence reads: CASSYSGRGHTGELFF. The CDR3 DNA reads TGTGCCAGCAGTTACTCCGGGCGGGGGCATACCGGGGAGCTGTTTTTT.

The CDR3 loop reads CASSVQGTDYEQYF. The CDR3 DNA is TGTGCCAGCAGCGTACAGGGCACTGACTACGAGCAGTACTTC. The gene calls are TRBV5-6 and TRBJ2-7; possibly TRBD1 for D (6 bases). V lost 4 bases, J lost 3 bases, and 14 bases lay in between. There are 14 residues in the CDR3. Germline values: CDR1 SGHDT, CDR2 YYEEEE.

The chain recombines TRBV19 with TRBJ2-7; D unresolved. The germline CDR1 and CDR2 sequences are LNHDA and SQIVND (reference sequence). Trimming shortened V by 3 bases and J by 3 bases, and 12 bases separated the two germline ends. This CDR3 region has 14 residues. The CDR3 DNA sequence: TGTGCCAGTAGTATGGGCAGTGGATTCTACGAGCAGTACTTC. It encodes CASSMGSGFYEQYF.

The chain is built from TRBV7-6 and TRBJ1-1; no definite D call. The CDR3 has 13 amino acids. Per germline, CDR1 SGHVS and CDR2 FNYEAQ. V shed 4 bases and J shed 11 bases, with 17 bases lying between them. The CDR3 here is CASSSTLPVEAFF. CDR3 nucleotides: TGTGCCAGCAGCTCGACTTTACCGGTTGAGGCTTTCTTT.

The genes are TRBV7-9 and TRBJ2-3; 12 bases agree with TRBD2. V lost 5 bases, J lost 2 bases, and 8 bases stayed unmatched. Germline CDR1 reads SEHNR; CDR2 reads FQNEAQ (reference sequence). The CDR3 is 17 residues long. CDR3 amino acids: CASSTQLAGGVTDTQYF. DNA for the CDR3: TGTGCCAGCAGCACACAACTAGCGGGAGGCGTCACAGATACGCAGTATTTT.

This chain links TRBV20-1 with TRBJ1-1; D remains unclear. The CDR3 has 11 residues. The germline V gene has CDR1 DFQATT and CDR2 SNEGSKA (reference sequence). Trimming stripped 6 bases from V and 1 base from J, with 6 bases between. CDR3 nucleotides: TGCAGTGCCGTCCGGAACACTGAAGCTTTCTTT. Encoded protein: CSAVRNTEAFF.

V is TRBV5-8 and J is TRBJ2-1, with 14 nucleotides matching TRBD2. The CDR3 loop spans 15 amino acids. Germline V gene lookup returns CDR1 SGHTS and CDR2 YDEGEE. Trimming cost V 3 bases and J 9 bases; bases outside gene matches: 5. The CDR3 region has the DNA TGTGCCAGCAGCTGGGGGACTAGCGGGAGTTCTGAGCAGTTCTTC. Translating gives CASSWGTSGSSEQFF.

This chain connects TRBV7-8 to TRBJ1-6, with 7 bases fitting TRBD1. Trimming cost V 1 base and J 5 bases; bases outside gene matches: 11. CDR1 is SGHVS, CDR2 FQNEAQ, per germline. CDR3 length: 18 amino acids. The CDR3 reads CASSLGEGARLNNSPLHF. The CDR3 DNA reads as TGTGCCAGCAGCTTAGGGGAGGGGGCGAGGTTGAATAATTCACCCCTCCACTTT.